A selection of T cell receptor beta chains follows, all from one sample in a study of blood T cells in healthy people across ages. TCRdb reprocessed the 5' RACE reads with MiXCR, giving one entry per CDR3 protein. The profile shows fewer than 900,000 distinct CDR3 sequences, around half of them singletons. Sequenced sample: blood. These receptors all come from an older woman in good health. Both conserved end residues are part of each CDR3. The D gene is left open where the match is weak. A clone size is listed for some rows: how often the clone was seen (once, few, many), or a class if it is expanded.

cdr3_nt,cdr3_aa,j_call,v_call,d_call,clone_size
TGTGCCACCGCAGACAGCGGATACAATCAGCCCCAGCATTTT,CATADSGYNQPQHF,TRBJ1-5,TRBV24-1,-,few
TGTGCCAGCAGCTTTCCAGGAGAAGATACGCAGTATTTT,CASSFPGEDTQYF,TRBJ2-3,TRBV7-2,-,-
TGTGCCAGCACCGGGGGATCGGGTAGCAATCAGCCCCAGTATTTT,CASTGGSGSNQPQYF,TRBJ2-3,TRBV6-6,-,-
TGTGCCATCAACTTGGAGGGGATCTCGGGGGAGCAGTACTTC,CAINLEGISGEQYF,TRBJ2-7,TRBV10-3,-,few
TGCAGTGCTAGGCAGACTAGCGGGGCCCAGTTCTTC,CSARQTSGAQFF,TRBJ2-1,TRBV20-1,TRBD2,-
TGCAGTGCCTGTACTAGTCAGGGTCCGAATGAGCAGTTCTTC,CSACTSQGPNEQFF,TRBJ2-1,TRBV20-1,-,few
TGCAGTGCTAGAGGACGCGGGACAGGGTCCTATGGCTACACCTTC,CSARGRGTGSYGYTF,TRBJ1-2,TRBV20-1,TRBD1,few
TGCGCCAGCAGCTTGTACGAGGGAGCGGGGCAGTACTTC,CASSLYEGAGQYF,TRBJ2-7,TRBV5-1,-,few
TGCAGCGTTCTGACAGGGACAGGCTACGAGCAGTTCTTC,CSVLTGTGYEQFF,TRBJ2-1,TRBV29-1,TRBD1,-
TGCAGTGTTACGCCACATGGATTGCATGAGCAGTTCTTC,CSVTPHGLHEQFF,TRBJ2-1,TRBV20-1,-,-
TGTGCCAGCAGTTACGGGAGCTCCTATAATTCACCCCTCCACTTT,CASSYGSSYNSPLHF,TRBJ1-6,TRBV12-3/TRBV12-4,-,few
TGCAGTGCTAATTCTAGAGCCAATGAGCAGTTCTTC,CSANSRANEQFF,TRBJ2-1,TRBV20-1,-,few
TGTGCCAGCTACCCTCTAGCGGGAGGGTACAATGAGCAGTTCTTC,CASYPLAGGYNEQFF,TRBJ2-1,TRBV6-2/TRBV6-3,TRBD2,-
TGTGCCAGCAGCAAAGGAATGGGAGGGCCTAGCACAGATACGCAGTATTTT,CASSKGMGGPSTDTQYF,TRBJ2-3,TRBV21-1,-,few
TGTGCCAGCAGTTACCGGCGGGAGCATGAGCAGTTCTTC,CASSYRREHEQFF,TRBJ2-1,TRBV6-5,TRBD2,-
TGCAGTGCTAAGCGGAGAACCCACCGGGAGGAGCAGTACTTC,CSAKRRTHREEQYF,TRBJ2-5,TRBV20-1,TRBD2,few
TGCAGTGCTAGTTCCCCCGGGGTCCAAGAGACCCAGTACTTC,CSASSPGVQETQYF,TRBJ2-5,TRBV20-1,-,-
TGTGCCAGCAGTTTATATGGGGGTGGCATTCAGTACTTC,CASSLYGGGIQYF,TRBJ2-4,TRBV28,-,-
TGTGCCACCAGACAAGCGGGAGGCCCCTACAATGAGCAGTTCTTC,CATRQAGGPYNEQFF,TRBJ2-1,TRBV15,TRBD2,few
TGCAGTGCTAGAGATCTTAGGACAGGGGAACAGCCCCAGCATTTT,CSARDLRTGEQPQHF,TRBJ1-5,TRBV20-1,TRBD1,-
TGTGCCAGCAGCTTAAGTTTTTCCAATGAGCAGTTCTTC,CASSLSFSNEQFF,TRBJ2-1,TRBV7-8,-,few
TGTGCCAGCAGCTTAACAGGGGTAGCGGTGACTAGCACAGATACGCAGTATTTT,CASSLTGVAVTSTDTQYF,TRBJ2-3,TRBV7-3,-,-
TGTGCCACCAGGGACAGGGGCCACACAGATACGCAGTATTTT,CATRDRGHTDTQYF,TRBJ2-3,TRBV6-4,TRBD1,-
TGTGCCAGCAGTCTCAGGGTAGCAGCAGATACGCAGTATTTT,CASSLRVAADTQYF,TRBJ2-3,TRBV27,-,-
TGTGCCAGCAGTCCAACAGGGCGACGGGACACTGAAGCTTTCTTT,CASSPTGRRDTEAFF,TRBJ1-1,TRBV12-3/TRBV12-4,-,-
TGTGCCAGCAGTTCGTCGAGGGTCGAGCAGTACTTC,CASSSSRVEQYF,TRBJ2-7,TRBV28,-,once
TGTGCCAGCAGCTTACGGGAGGGGCTAGCTGACAGCTACAATGAGCAGTTCTTC,CASSLREGLADSYNEQFF,TRBJ2-1,TRBV11-2,TRBD2,-
TGTGCCAGCAGGAGGGCCACTGAAGCTTTCTTT,CASRRATEAFF,TRBJ1-1,TRBV2,-,once
TGTGCCAGCAGCTTCCCCAGGACCAACTATGGCTACACCTTC,CASSFPRTNYGYTF,TRBJ1-2,TRBV5-6,-,few
TGTGCCAGCAGTGAATTCGGGGGAGGATATGGGAATGAGCAGTTCTTC,CASSEFGGGYGNEQFF,TRBJ2-1,TRBV6-1,-,-
TGTGCCAGCAGCCAAGAGTGTGTAACCTGGGGCTATGGCTACACCTTC,CASSQECVTWGYGYTF,TRBJ1-2,TRBV4-2,-,-